This T cell receptor (beta chain) appears in the sequencing data of a study of human T cells and chemical hapten exposure. This clonotype turned up a few times. TCRdb ran MiXCR on the RACE reads and lists one entry per CDR3 protein. Of fewer than 100,000 distinct CDR3 sequences listed, over 9.5% were seen once; the top ten hold roughly 3.6%. Indicated time point: patch test 1, 2 weeks after DPC sensitization. Described treatment: therapeutic diphenylcyclopropenone sensitization with weekly scalp DPC. After removal of 6 bases from V and 7 bases from J, the junction contained 10 bases not matched to a gene. The CDR3 consists of 15 residues.

The TCR originated in a woman in her fifties or sixties with alopecia areata. Some clones in this sample may be carry-over from other donors' samples. The chain employs TRBV12-3 or TRBV12-4 and TRBJ1-4; 8 positions match TRBD1. This material consisted of whole blood, taken in connection with sensitization to the hapten diphenylcyclopropenone (DPC). CDR3 DNA: TGTGCCAGCAGCCCCACGGGACAGGCGGGTGAAAAACTGTTTTTT. Translation gives CASSPTGQAGEKLFF.